This passage covers 32 T cell receptor beta chains from one sample sequenced in a study of shared clonotypes between healthy human individuals. Here immunoSEQ multiplex PCR was the method, and the copy in TCRdb shows in-frame clones only, minus some. The sample contains some 2 million clones, over 85% of which appear only once. Naive-designated CD8 cells lacked CD45RO, were positively enriched for CCR7, and omitted terminally differentiated effector memory CD45RA+ cells. The sequenced sample was naive CD8+ T cells sorted from blood. The receptors shown here come from a man between 18 and 29 years old in good health.

The gene calls are TRBV6-5 and TRBJ1-2; D remains ambiguous. Germline V gene data show CDR1 as MNHEY and CDR2 as SVGAGI. The CDR3 has 16 amino acids. V was cut by 2 bases and J by 1 base, with 14 bases left in between. The CDR3 DNA follows: TGTGCCAGCAGTTACGGTCCAGTTACGGATAACTATGGCTACACCTTC. Translation: CASSYGPVTDNYGYTF.

The chain employs TRBV29-1 and TRBJ1-2; no firm D call. Trimming removed 6 bases from V and 4 bases from J, with 15 bases in between. The CDR3 spans 13 residues. The germline gives CDR1 SQVTM, CDR2 ANQGSEA. CDR3 in amino acids: CSVLTTPSYGYTF. The CDR3 coding sequence is TGCAGCGTCCTTACTACACCTTCCTATGGCTACACCTTC.

This chain joins TRBV2 and TRBJ2-7, with TRBD2 identical over 12 bases. Germline CDR1 is SNHLY and CDR2 is FYNNEI. This CDR3 contains 18 residues. V dropped 2 bases and J dropped 1; count of bases not matched to a gene: 9. CDR3 in amino acids: CASSESPTSGGLSYEQYF. The DNA of the CDR3 is TGTGCCAGCAGTGAATCCCCCACTAGCGGGGGGCTTTCCTACGAGCAGTACTTC.

Details on this clone: The same CDR3 can be traced to other DNA sequences in this sample. The rearrangement links TRBV10-2 to TRBJ2-7; D ambiguous. CDR3 length: 11 amino acids. Trimming shortened V by 3 bases and J by 2 bases, and 2 bases separated the two germline ends. CDR1 WSHSY and CDR2 SAAADI come from the germline V gene. The CDR3 loop reads CASSDAYEQYF. The CDR3 bases are TGCGCCAGCAGTGATGCCTACGAGCAGTACTTC.

V gene TRBV27 combines with J gene TRBJ2-5; D is unresolved. Germline lookup yields CDR1 MNHEY and CDR2 SMNVEV (reference sequence). The CDR3 length is 11 residues. Trimming left V 8 bases short and J 3 bases short, with 7 bases between. Here the CDR3 DNA reads TGTGCCAGCGGTACCAAAGAGACCCAGTACTTC. Translated, it gives CASGTKETQYF.

This clone was recorded only once. The rearrangement joins TRBV4-1 to TRBJ2-3, with 13 positions matching TRBD2. The V gene's germline CDR1 is MGHRA and CDR2 YSYEKL. The length of the CDR3 is 15 residues. V shed 4 bases, J shed 6 bases, and the junction held 4 bases outside the gene matches. The CDR3 DNA follows: TGCGCCAGCAGCCCGGGACTAGCGGGGTGGGATACGCAGTATTTT. This translates into CASSPGLAGWDTQYF.

The CDR3 loop is CASGTGAYEQYF. The CDR3 bases are TGTGCCAGCGGGACAGGGGCCTACGAGCAGTACTTC. The chain carries TRBV27 and TRBJ2-7; TRBD1 aligns across 10 bases. Per germline, CDR1 MNHEY and CDR2 SMNVEV (reference sequence). This CDR3 has 12 amino acids. V shed 8 bases and J 2 bases; nucleotides not matched to a gene: 0.

The chain joins TRBV27 to TRBJ2-5, with 7 bases lining up with TRBD1. CDR1 is MNHEY and CDR2 is SMNVEV in the germline V gene (reference sequence). The CDR3 totals 17 residues. After removal of 6 bases from V and 2 bases from J, the junction contained 15 bases not matched to a gene. CDR3 residues: CASRRLKGQRIQETQYF. The CDR3 bases are TGTGCCAGCAGACGGTTGAAGGGACAGCGGATACAAGAGACCCAGTACTTC.

This chain connects TRBV27 to TRBJ1-2; TRBD1 is a possible D gene (6 bases). Germline V CDR1 and CDR2: MNHEY, SMNVEV (reference sequence). This CDR3 comprises 13 residues. Between the trimmed V and J ends, which lost 6 bases and 6 bases, there was a span of 14 bases. CDR3 coding DNA: TGTGCCAGCAGATTCGCTCAGGGGAATGGCTACACCTTC. Protein sequence: CASRFAQGNGYTF.

The CDR3 nucleotides are TGTGCCAGCAGCTTGGGGCTGCGGGAGGCACCCCAGGGGCAGTTCTTC. Amino acid sequence: CASSLGLREAPQGQFF. The rearrangement uses TRBV11-3 and TRBJ2-1, with TRBD2 matching over 8 bases. After removal of 3 bases from V and 12 bases from J, the junction contained 16 bases not matched to a gene. This CDR3 is 16 amino acids long. Germline V gives CDR1 SGHNT, CDR2 YENEEA.

The CDR3 loop reads CASSLAVIITDTQYF. The CDR3 bases are TGTGCCAGCAGCTTGGCCGTGATAATCACAGATACGCAGTATTTT. J is TRBJ2-3 and V is TRBV5-6; D gene unclear. Per the germline V gene, CDR1 is SGHDT and CDR2 is YYEEEE. V was cut by 0 bases and J by 2 bases, with 10 bases left in between. This CDR3 has 15 residues.

This rearrangement joins TRBV9 to TRBJ2-7, with D possibly being TRBD1 (5 bases). V lost 4 bases, J lost 2 bases, and 10 bases lay in between. Germline V gene lookup returns CDR1 SGDLS and CDR2 YYNGEE. This CDR3 is 13 amino acids long. As DNA, the CDR3 is TGTGCCAGCAGCCCGCAGGGCGCCTACGAGCAGTACTTC. It specifies CASSPQGAYEQYF. Full variable domain (remainder filled in from reference TRBV9 and TRBJ2-7): DSGVTQTPKHLITATGQRVTLRCSPRSGDLSVYWYQQSLDQGLQFLIQYYNGEERAKGNILERFSAQQFPDLHSELNLSSLELGDSALYFCASSPQGAYEQYFGPGTRLTVT.

The rearrangement links TRBV4-1 to TRBJ2-5; TRBD2 aligns across 8 bases. Germline V CDR1 and CDR2: MGHRA, YSYEKL. Germline trimming cut 1 base from V and 2 bases from J; bases unmatched to any gene: 3. The CDR3 is 15 residues long. The CDR3 sequence is CASSQASGRQETQYF. The CDR3 region has the DNA TGCGCCAGCAGCCAAGCAAGCGGGAGACAAGAGACCCAGTACTTC.

This chain joins TRBV11-2 and TRBJ2-3; D remains unclear. From germline, CDR1 is SGHAT and CDR2 FQNNGV. Trimming took off 1 base at V and 1 base at J, with 12 bases between the two ends. This CDR3 spans 16 amino acids. The CDR3: CASSLVGFFGTDTQYF. DNA for the CDR3: TGTGCCAGCAGCTTAGTAGGGTTCTTCGGCACAGATACGCAGTATTTT.

The chain has TRBV25-1 and TRBJ1-1; D not resolved. Trimming took off 3 bases at V and 8 bases at J, with 13 bases between the two ends. Looked up from germline, CDR1 is MGHDK and CDR2 is SYGVNS. The CDR3 has 13 amino acids. The chain's CDR3 is CASSEYGFDEAFF. The CDR3 coding sequence is TGTGCCAGCAGTGAGTACGGATTCGACGAAGCTTTCTTT.

The chain employs TRBV7-9 and TRBJ2-5; 7 nucleotides match TRBD1. J was trimmed by 5 bases and V by 5 bases; bases with no gene match: 5. The CDR3 covers 13 residues. CDR1 SEHNR and CDR2 FQNEAQ come from the germline V gene (reference sequence). The CDR3 region is CASSDRVAETQYF. Written as DNA, the CDR3 is TGTGCCAGCAGCGACAGGGTTGCGGAGACCCAGTACTTC.

On this clone: The same CDR3 can be traced to other DNA sequences in this sample. The CDR3: CASSLDPTGGYTF. The CDR3 DNA is TGTGCCAGCAGCTTAGATCCGACTGGCGGCTACACCTTC. J is TRBJ1-2 and V is TRBV11-2; D uncertain. The CDR3 consists of 13 residues. Trimming cost V 0 bases and J 8 bases, with 10 bases left between them. Germline CDR1 SGHAT, CDR2 FQNNGV.

The rearrangement joins TRBV28 to TRBJ2-6; D gene uncertain. Trimming took off 4 bases at V and 0 bases at J, with 4 bases between the two ends. CDR1 and CDR2 from the germline V gene are MDHEN and SYDVKM. CDR3 length equals 14 residues. CDR3 protein: CASSSGSGANVLTF. CDR3 nucleotide sequence: TGTGCCAGCAGTTCCGGCTCTGGGGCCAACGTCCTGACTTTC.

The J gene is TRBJ1-1, the V gene TRBV19; D not resolved. Trimming pared 3 bases from V and 8 bases from J, leaving 13 bases between. Looked up from germline, CDR1 is LNHDA and CDR2 is SQIVND (reference sequence). The CDR3 sequence is 13 residues long. CDR3 nucleotides: TGTGCCAGTAGTATCCTCGGTGCAGCGGAAGCTTTCTTT. It encodes CASSILGAAEAFF.

The J gene is TRBJ2-1, the V gene TRBV5-4; D gene uncertain. V was cut by 0 bases and J by 6 bases, with 13 bases left in between. CDR3 length: 15 residues. Per germline, CDR1 SGHNT and CDR2 YYREEE (reference sequence). This CDR3 reads CASSLGGLGFNEQFF. DNA for the CDR3: TGTGCCAGCAGCTTGGGCGGCTTAGGGTTCAATGAGCAGTTCTTC.

The chain uses TRBV7-8 and TRBJ1-1, with 8 bases lining up with TRBD1. The CDR3 loop spans 15 amino acids. Germline CDR1 reads SGHVS; CDR2 reads FQNEAQ. V lost 0 bases to trimming and J lost 4 bases; unmatched junction nucleotides: 4. CDR3 in amino acids: CASSLASGGFTEAFF. The CDR3 bases are TGTGCCAGCAGCTTAGCCTCAGGGGGCTTCACTGAAGCTTTCTTT.

Details on this clone: Different DNA sequences within this sample yield the same CDR3. The chain uses TRBV6-5 and TRBJ2-7; D is perhaps TRBD2 (7 bases). Trimming pared 0 bases from V and 2 bases from J, leaving 8 bases between. Germline V gene data show CDR1 as MNHEY and CDR2 as SVGAGI. This CDR3 has 14 amino acids. In DNA form, the CDR3 reads TGTGCCAGCAGTTACTCCGGGGGGCCCTACGAGCAGTACTTC. It encodes CASSYSGGPYEQYF.

The J gene is TRBJ1-1, the V gene TRBV5-5, with D perhaps matching TRBD1 (6 bases). V gave up 0 bases and J gave up 4 bases, with 7 bases separating them. Germline CDR1 is SGHKS and CDR2 is YYEKEE (reference sequence). The CDR3 covers 13 residues. The CDR3 region is CASSLEGGTEAFF. DNA of the CDR3: TGTGCCAGCAGCTTGGAAGGGGGCACTGAAGCTTTCTTT.

The chain uses TRBV11-3 and TRBJ1-1, with a possible D match to TRBD1 (5 bases). V was trimmed by 4 bases and J by 7 bases, leaving 13 bases between them. Per the germline V gene, CDR1 is SGHNT and CDR2 is YENEEA. The CDR3 loop spans 13 amino acids. The CDR3 DNA reads TGTGCCAGCAGCTCTGGACATCCGGGTGAAGCTTTCTTT. It codes for CASSSGHPGEAFF.

This clone was seen a single time. J is TRBJ2-7 and V is TRBV27; 10 nucleotides line up with TRBD1. J was trimmed by 4 bases and V by 5 bases; bases with no gene match: 5. This CDR3 contains 14 residues. Germline V CDR1 and CDR2: MNHEY, SMNVEV (reference sequence). The CDR3 is CASSGTGDVYEQYF. Written as DNA, the CDR3 is TGTGCCAGCAGTGGGACAGGGGATGTGTACGAGCAGTACTTC.

The rearrangement joins TRBV30 to TRBJ1-2, with TRBD1 matching 7 bases. CDR1 GTSNPN and CDR2 SVGIG come from the germline V gene (reference sequence). Losses at the gene ends were 3 bases for V and 2 bases for J; bases not matched to a gene: 12. This CDR3 spans 16 amino acids. In DNA form, the CDR3 reads TGTGCCTGGAGAATCACTTGGACAGGACTAAACTATGGCTACACCTTC. As protein: CAWRITWTGLNYGYTF.

With respect to this clone: The junction does not match germline at one end; this may be a read error. V usage is TRBV30 and J usage is TRBJ2-7; D possibly uses TRBD1 or TRBD2 (5 bases each). Germline CDR1 is GTSNPN and CDR2 is SVGIG (reference sequence). The CDR3 loop spans 12 amino acids. CDR3 residues: CAGSEQAYEQYF. The CDR3 nucleotides are TGTGCCGGGAGCGAACAGGCCTACGAGCAGTACTTC.

V usage is TRBV15 and J usage is TRBJ2-7; 12 positions match TRBD2. The V gene end was trimmed by 5 bases and the J gene end by 3 bases; junction bases not matched to a gene: 2. Germline CDR1 LNHNV, CDR2 YYDKDF (reference sequence). CDR3 length equals 14 residues. The CDR3 loop is CATSGGLAGYEQYF. CDR3 nucleotide sequence: TGTGCCACCAGCGGGGGACTAGCGGGCTACGAGCAGTACTTC.

The V and J genes are TRBV13 and TRBJ2-7, with 7 bases identical to TRBD2. Germline CDR1 and CDR2: PRHDT and FYEKMQ (reference sequence). Trimming took 3 bases from V and 3 from J; bases not matched to a gene: 5. The CDR3 is 14 amino acids. This CDR3 is CASSFIAGDYEQYF. The CDR3, as DNA: TGTGCCAGCAGCTTTATCGCGGGGGACTACGAGCAGTACTTC.

V is TRBV19 and J is TRBJ2-7; possibly TRBD2 for D (6 bases). Trimming cost V 5 bases and J 6 bases, with 17 bases left between them. The CDR3 runs 14 residues. Germline CDR1 is LNHDA and CDR2 is SQIVND (reference sequence). CDR3 loop: CASSPNLGTGEQYF. CDR3 coding DNA: TGTGCCAGTAGTCCTAACCTTGGGACTGGCGAGCAGTACTTC.

V usage is TRBV2 and J usage is TRBJ2-1; 7 bases map to TRBD2. The CDR3 length is 13 residues. V shed 8 bases and J 3 bases; nucleotides not matched to a gene: 4. Germline V lookup: CDR1 SNHLY, CDR2 FYNNEI. CDR3 DNA sequence: TGTGCCAGCTTCCCTAGCGGCTACAATGAGCAGTTCTTC. This codes for CASFPSGYNEQFF.

The chain links TRBV27 to TRBJ2-3; D possibly corresponds to TRBD2 (6 bases). The V gene's germline CDR1 is MNHEY and CDR2 SMNVEV (reference sequence). V lost 0 bases, J lost 0 bases, and 13 bases lay in between. The CDR3 covers 17 residues. CDR3 region: CASSLSKAGSSTDTQYF. CDR3 nucleotides: TGTGCCAGCAGTTTATCGAAGGCGGGAAGTAGCACAGATACGCAGTATTTT.